Listed below are T cell receptor beta chains from one sample, sequenced in a study of T cell repertoires in cytomegalovirus infection. In TCRdb, the reads were re-called with MiXCR into one record per CDR3 protein. The data contain about 450,000 distinct CDR3 sequences, under 40% of them singletons. Sequenced sample: PBMCs. Receptors originate from a human donor in good health (CMV status not recorded). Some clones in this sample may be carry-over from other donors' samples. CDR3s leave out the opening cysteine and the closing phenylalanine or tryptophan. Each record gives: V gene, J gene, clone size, CDR3 protein. Clone size is given for some rows only: seen once, a few or many times, or a class if the clone is expanded.

V: TRBV19
J: TRBJ1-1
size: few
CDR3: ASSSPQGDTEAF

V: TRBV7-9
J: TRBJ2-1
size: NA
CDR3: ASIKRGGGGYNEQF

V: TRBV11-1
J: TRBJ2-1
size: NA
CDR3: ASSLVFGEQF

V: TRBV4-1
J: TRBJ1-5
size: few
CDR3: ASSQVKGYNQPQH

V: TRBV7-6
J: TRBJ2-7
size: NA
CDR3: ASSLGGTAGGYEQY

V: TRBV11-3
J: TRBJ2-1
size: NA
CDR3: ASSLQWTPRGNEQF

V: TRBV7-8
J: TRBJ2-1
size: many
CDR3: ASSLGLAEVNEQF

V: TRBV7-9
J: TRBJ1-1
size: few
CDR3: ASSHSPQGEAF

V: TRBV12-3/TRBV12-4
J: TRBJ2-2
size: NA
CDR3: ASSITGPGNTGELF

V: TRBV19
J: TRBJ1-1
size: NA
CDR3: ASSRGLLNTEAF

V: TRBV7-9
J: TRBJ1-1
size: few
CDR3: ASSLWGGVGMNTEAF

V: TRBV20-1
J: TRBJ2-3
size: NA
CDR3: SASEEPAYTDTQY

V: TRBV2
J: TRBJ1-2
size: few
CDR3: ASSVGAKGYT

V: TRBV5-8
J: TRBJ2-5
size: NA
CDR3: ASSPGLAGTRQETQY

V: TRBV27
J: TRBJ2-2
size: NA
CDR3: ASSSGQGGLTGELF

V: TRBV7-9
J: TRBJ2-1
size: few
CDR3: ASSLKSSGEYNEQF

V: TRBV7-6
J: TRBJ2-1
size: many
CDR3: ASSLGDYLYNEQF

V: TRBV18
J: TRBJ1-2
size: NA
CDR3: ASSPRDNLEGYT

V: TRBV7-8
J: TRBJ1-1
size: many
CDR3: ASSLEMGQGSNTEAF

V: TRBV19
J: TRBJ1-1
size: few
CDR3: ASRDRTRGTEAF

V: TRBV7-9
J: TRBJ1-5
size: few
CDR3: ASSLSTGVYSNQPQH

V: TRBV28
J: TRBJ2-7
size: few
CDR3: ASSLDRTRGQY

V: TRBV15
J: TRBJ2-2
size: few
CDR3: ATSKPGQVFATTGELF

V: TRBV7-2
J: TRBJ2-2
size: few
CDR3: ASSLGQGFLLF

V: TRBV6-8
J: TRBJ1-1
size: few
CDR3: ASRLHRLNTEAF

V: TRBV6-5
J: TRBJ2-5
size: NA
CDR3: ASSYSGKTQY

V: TRBV5-1
J: TRBJ2-7
size: NA
CDR3: ASSSLPGTGGTYEQY

V: TRBV20-1
J: TRBJ2-5
size: many
CDR3: SARRLGETQY

V: TRBV5-6
J: TRBJ1-2
size: NA
CDR3: ARSPKGPTEDYGYT

V: TRBV7-8
J: TRBJ1-1
size: many
CDR3: ASSLARAAQGNTEAF

V: TRBV25-1
J: TRBJ2-3
size: NA
CDR3: ASTLGQGMQY

V: TRBV12-3/TRBV12-4
J: TRBJ2-3
size: few
CDR3: ASSFGPVTQY

V: TRBV5-1
J: TRBJ2-5
size: few
CDR3: ASSVAGGAETQY

V: TRBV19
J: TRBJ2-5
size: once
CDR3: ASSILGRRYQETQY

V: TRBV6-2/TRBV6-3
J: TRBJ2-1
size: many
CDR3: ASSTQGSYNEQF

V: TRBV27
J: TRBJ2-3
size: NA
CDR3: ASSYGGGATDTQY

V: TRBV7-2
J: TRBJ2-1
size: many
CDR3: ASSIFGGSSYNEQF

V: TRBV27
J: TRBJ1-6
size: NA
CDR3: ASSTGDNSPLH

V: TRBV24-1
J: TRBJ2-5
size: few
CDR3: ATSEGQQETQY

V: TRBV2
J: TRBJ1-5
size: NA
CDR3: AGSERGRSNQPQH

V: TRBV2
J: TRBJ1-4
size: NA
CDR3: ASSEGYLTNEKLF

V: TRBV7-9
J: TRBJ2-1
size: many
CDR3: ASSPPLAGLYNEQF

V: TRBV7-2
J: TRBJ2-7
size: many
CDR3: ASSLTSAPVEQY

V: TRBV29-1
J: TRBJ2-2
size: NA
CDR3: SVVVRVTGELF

V: TRBV11-2
J: TRBJ1-2
size: many
CDR3: ASSSILGLGRIGYT